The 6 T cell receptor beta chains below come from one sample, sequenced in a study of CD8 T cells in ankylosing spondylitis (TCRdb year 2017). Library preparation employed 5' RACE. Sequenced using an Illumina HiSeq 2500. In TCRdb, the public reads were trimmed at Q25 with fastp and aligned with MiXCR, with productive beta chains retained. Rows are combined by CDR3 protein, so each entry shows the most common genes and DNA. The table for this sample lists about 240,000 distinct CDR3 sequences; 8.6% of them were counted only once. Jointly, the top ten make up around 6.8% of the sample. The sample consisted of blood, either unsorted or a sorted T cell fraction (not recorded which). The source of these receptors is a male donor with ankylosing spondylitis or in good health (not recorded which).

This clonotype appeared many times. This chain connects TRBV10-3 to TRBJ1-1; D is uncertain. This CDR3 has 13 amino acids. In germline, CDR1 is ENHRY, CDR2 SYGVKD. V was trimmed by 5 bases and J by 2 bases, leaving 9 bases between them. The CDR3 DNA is TGTGCCATCAGTAAAGGCATCAACACTGAAGCTTTCTTT. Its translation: CAISKGINTEAFF.

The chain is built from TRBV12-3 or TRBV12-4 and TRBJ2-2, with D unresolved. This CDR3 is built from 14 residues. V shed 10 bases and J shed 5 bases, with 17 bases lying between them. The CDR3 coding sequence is TGTGCCACCCGGAGCGTCTCAAGGACCGGGGAGCTGTTTTTT. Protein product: CATRSVSRTGELFF.

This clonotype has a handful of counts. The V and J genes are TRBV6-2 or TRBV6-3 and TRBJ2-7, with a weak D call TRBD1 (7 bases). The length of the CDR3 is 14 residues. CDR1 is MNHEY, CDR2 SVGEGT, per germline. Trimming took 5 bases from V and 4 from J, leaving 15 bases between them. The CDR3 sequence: CASSPRRGQYEQYF. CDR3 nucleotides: TGTGCCAGCAGTCCCCGGAGGGGGCAGTACGAGCAGTACTTC.

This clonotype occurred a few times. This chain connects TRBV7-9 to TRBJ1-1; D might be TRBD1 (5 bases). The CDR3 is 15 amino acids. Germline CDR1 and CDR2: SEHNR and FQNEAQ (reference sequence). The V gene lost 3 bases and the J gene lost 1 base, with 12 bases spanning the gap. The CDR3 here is CASSFAVGGNTEAFF. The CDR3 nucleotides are TGTGCCAGCAGCTTTGCCGTGGGGGGGAACACTGAAGCTTTCTTT.

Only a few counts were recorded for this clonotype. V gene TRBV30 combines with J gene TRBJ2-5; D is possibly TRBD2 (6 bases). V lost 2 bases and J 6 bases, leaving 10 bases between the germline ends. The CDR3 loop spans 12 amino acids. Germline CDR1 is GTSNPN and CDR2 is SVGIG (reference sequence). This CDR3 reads CAWSRELKTQYF. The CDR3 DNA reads TGTGCCTGGAGTCGGGAGTTGAAGACCCAGTACTTC.

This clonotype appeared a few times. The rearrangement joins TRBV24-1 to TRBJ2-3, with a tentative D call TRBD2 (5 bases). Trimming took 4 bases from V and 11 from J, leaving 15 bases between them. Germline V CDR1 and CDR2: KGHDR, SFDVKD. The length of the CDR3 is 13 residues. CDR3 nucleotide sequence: TGTGCCACCAGTGAGCTGACTACCTCCTGGCAGTATTTT. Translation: CATSELTTSWQYF.